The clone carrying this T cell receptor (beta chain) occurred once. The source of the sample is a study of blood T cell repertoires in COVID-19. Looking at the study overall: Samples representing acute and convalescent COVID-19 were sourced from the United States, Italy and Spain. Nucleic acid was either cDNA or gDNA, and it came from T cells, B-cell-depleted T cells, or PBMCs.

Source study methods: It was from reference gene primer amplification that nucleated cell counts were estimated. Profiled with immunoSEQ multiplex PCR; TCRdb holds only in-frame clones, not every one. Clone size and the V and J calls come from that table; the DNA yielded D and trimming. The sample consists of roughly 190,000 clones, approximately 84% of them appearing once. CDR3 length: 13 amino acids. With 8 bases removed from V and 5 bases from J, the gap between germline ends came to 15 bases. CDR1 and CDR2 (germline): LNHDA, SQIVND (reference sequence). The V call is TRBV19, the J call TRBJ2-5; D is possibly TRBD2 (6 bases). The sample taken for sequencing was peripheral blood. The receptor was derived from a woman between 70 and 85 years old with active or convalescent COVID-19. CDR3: CASAGIMGETQYF. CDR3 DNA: TGTGCCAGTGCGGGGATAATGGGTGAGACCCAGTACTTC.